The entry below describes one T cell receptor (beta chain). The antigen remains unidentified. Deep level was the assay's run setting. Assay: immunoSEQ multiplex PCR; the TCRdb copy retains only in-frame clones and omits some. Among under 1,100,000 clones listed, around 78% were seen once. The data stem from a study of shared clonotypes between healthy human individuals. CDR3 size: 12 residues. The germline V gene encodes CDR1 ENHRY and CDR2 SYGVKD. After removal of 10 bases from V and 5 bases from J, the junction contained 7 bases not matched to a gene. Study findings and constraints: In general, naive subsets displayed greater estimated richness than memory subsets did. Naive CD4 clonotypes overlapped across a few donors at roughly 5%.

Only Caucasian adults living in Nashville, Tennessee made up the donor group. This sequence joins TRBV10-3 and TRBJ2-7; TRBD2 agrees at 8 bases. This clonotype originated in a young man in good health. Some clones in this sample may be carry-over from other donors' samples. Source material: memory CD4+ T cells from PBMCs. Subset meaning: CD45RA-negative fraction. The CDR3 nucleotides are TGTGCCAACGGGGGGGCCCGGGACGAGCAGTACTTC. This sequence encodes CANGGARDEQYF.